This T cell receptor (beta chain) is from a study of blood T cell repertoires in COVID-19. Participants were aged roughly 18 to 100 years from some 24 US areas. Profiling relied on immunoSEQ multiplex PCR, and the TCRdb table lists in-frame clones only, not all of them. The repertoire holds approximately 250,000 clones, 88% seen once, with around 2% in the top ten. Sequencing used PBMCs or T cells enriched from blood (not recorded which). The sequence was obtained from an older woman in a cohort exposed to, infected with or recovered from COVID-19 (not recorded which).

The CDR3 region has the DNA TGTGCCAGCAGTCCGCGAGGCAGGGGGCCCACTGAAGCTTTCTTT. This translates into CASSPRGRGPTEAFF. The chain employs TRBV6-5 and TRBJ1-1; 8 bases align to TRBD1. V dropped 5 bases and J dropped 4; count of bases not matched to a gene: 9. Germline V gene lookup returns CDR1 MNHEY and CDR2 SVGAGI. The CDR3 runs to 15 residues.